This TCR beta chain derives from a study of blood T cell repertoires in COVID-19. Authors' methods: Amplification from reference gene primers served as the basis for estimated nucleated cell counts. Data came from immunoSEQ multiplex PCR; TCRdb stores just in-frame clones and leaves some out. V, J and clone size derive from that table, while D and trimming were established from the DNA sequence. The repertoire includes 250,000 to 350,000 clones, approximately 86% of them detected once, and over 8% sits in the top ten. The CDR3 sequence is 17 residues long. CDR1 and CDR2 from the germline V gene are MNHEY and SMNVEV (reference sequence). J gave up 5 bases and V 5 bases, and 10 bases lay outside the gene matches.

The chain employs TRBV27 and TRBJ2-2, with 11 positions matching TRBD2. Source material: peripheral blood. The TCR originated in a man aged 18 to 30 with active or convalescent COVID-19. The CDR3 DNA sequence: TGTGCCAGCAGTCCCTACCTTAGCGGGGGGGCAACCGGGGAGCTGTTTTTT. This translates into CASSPYLSGGATGELFF.